A selection of T cell receptor beta chains follows, all from one sample in a study of T-cell reconstitution after alpha-beta-depleted transplantation in children. TCRdb analysed the PCR reads with MiXCR anew, one entry per CDR3 protein. Of about 300,000 distinct CDR3 sequences in the sample, roughly 8.2% are singletons; the top ten hold approximately 9%. The specimen was peripheral blood, collected 360 days after TCRalphabeta/CD19-depleted stem cell transplant. The receptors shown here come from a female patient between 2 and 15 years old who had a stem cell transplant for Fanconi anemia, so the T cells may come from the graft donor. Both conserved end residues are part of each CDR3. A D gene is named only where the DNA matches it firmly. Clone size is given for some rows only: seen once, a few or many times, or a class if the clone is expanded.

v_gene: TRBV2
d_gene: -
abundance: many
len: 11
j_gene: TRBJ1-1
CDR3nt: TGTGCCAGCAGGTTACAGGGTGAAGCTTTCTTT
CDR3aa: CASRLQGEAFF

v_gene: TRBV20-1
d_gene: -
abundance: few
len: 12
j_gene: TRBJ2-2
CDR3nt: TGCAGTGCTAGGCCCCCGGCCGGGGAGCTGTTTTTT
CDR3aa: CSARPPAGELFF

v_gene: TRBV29-1
d_gene: -
abundance: many
len: 12
j_gene: TRBJ1-5
CDR3nt: TGCAGCGTCGGACATGGAAATCAGCCCCAGCATTTT
CDR3aa: CSVGHGNQPQHF

v_gene: TRBV29-1
d_gene: TRBD2
abundance: many
len: 14
j_gene: TRBJ2-1
CDR3nt: TGCAGCGTAATTAGCGGGACACCCTACAATGAGCAGTTCTTC
CDR3aa: CSVISGTPYNEQFF

v_gene: TRBV12-3/TRBV12-4
d_gene: -
abundance: many
len: 15
j_gene: TRBJ1-2
CDR3nt: TGTGCCAGCAGTTTTCGTCCAGCGAAGGGGTATGGCTACACCTTC
CDR3aa: CASSFRPAKGYGYTF

v_gene: TRBV12-3/TRBV12-4
d_gene: -
abundance: many
len: 17
j_gene: TRBJ1-3
CDR3nt: TGTGCCAGCAGTGCCACCGTAGGTGGGTTCGCTGGAAACACCATATATTTT
CDR3aa: CASSATVGGFAGNTIYF

v_gene: TRBV2
d_gene: -
abundance: many
len: 10
j_gene: TRBJ1-1
CDR3nt: TGTGCCAGCAGTGAAGGTGAAGCTTTCTTT
CDR3aa: CASSEGEAFF

v_gene: TRBV7-3
d_gene: -
abundance: many
len: 13
j_gene: TRBJ2-1
CDR3nt: TGTGCCAGCAGTTGGCCCGGGGGAAATGAGCAGTTCTTC
CDR3aa: CASSWPGGNEQFF

v_gene: TRBV7-9
d_gene: -
abundance: -
len: 13
j_gene: TRBJ1-2
CDR3nt: TGTGCCAGCAGCTTAGGGATGTACTATGGCTACACCTTC
CDR3aa: CASSLGMYYGYTF

v_gene: TRBV5-1
d_gene: -
abundance: many
len: 15
j_gene: TRBJ2-5
CDR3nt: TGCGCCAGCAGCTTGGTAGGGGGACAAGAAGAGACCCAGTACTTC
CDR3aa: CASSLVGGQEETQYF

v_gene: TRBV18
d_gene: -
abundance: -
len: 15
j_gene: TRBJ2-7
CDR3nt: TGTGCCAGCTCACCCTTTCAGGGTGAGGGGAACGAGCAGTACTTC
CDR3aa: CASSPFQGEGNEQYF

v_gene: TRBV28
d_gene: -
abundance: many
len: 11
j_gene: TRBJ1-5
CDR3nt: TGTGCCAGCAGCGCCGATCAGCCCCAGCATTTT
CDR3aa: CASSADQPQHF

v_gene: TRBV18
d_gene: -
abundance: many
len: 16
j_gene: TRBJ2-1
CDR3nt: TGTGCCAGCTCACCATTCGGACAGATAATCTACAATGAGCAGTTCTTC
CDR3aa: CASSPFGQIIYNEQFF

v_gene: TRBV20-1
d_gene: -
abundance: many
len: 15
j_gene: TRBJ2-2
CDR3nt: TGCAGTTTGAGGCCTCTACGGGCGAACACCGGGGAGCTGTTTTTT
CDR3aa: CSLRPLRANTGELFF

v_gene: TRBV9
d_gene: TRBD1
abundance: many
len: 16
j_gene: TRBJ1-2
CDR3nt: TGTGCCAGCAGCCCGACCGGGACAGCGGATAACTATGGCTACACCTTC
CDR3aa: CASSPTGTADNYGYTF

v_gene: TRBV7-9
d_gene: -
abundance: few
len: 13
j_gene: TRBJ1-5
CDR3nt: TGTGCCAGCAGCTCGACGGGGAATCAGCCCCGGCATTTT
CDR3aa: CASSSTGNQPRHF

v_gene: TRBV6-1
d_gene: -
abundance: many
len: 18
j_gene: TRBJ2-4
CDR3nt: TGTGCCAGCAGTATGCCTTGGACGCGATTGCTGGCCAAAAACATTCAGTACTTC
CDR3aa: CASSMPWTRLLAKNIQYF

v_gene: TRBV7-2
d_gene: TRBD2
abundance: many
len: 13
j_gene: TRBJ2-7
CDR3nt: TGTGCCAGCGGTGCGGGGGTAGCTTACGAGCAGTACTTC
CDR3aa: CASGAGVAYEQYF

v_gene: TRBV24-1
d_gene: -
abundance: many
len: 14
j_gene: TRBJ2-5
CDR3nt: TGTGCCACCAGTGAGTCGACAGGGAGGGAGACCCAGTACTTC
CDR3aa: CATSESTGRETQYF

v_gene: TRBV7-6
d_gene: -
abundance: many
len: 16
j_gene: TRBJ2-5
CDR3nt: TGTGCCAGCAGCTTAGCGGGGGGTACTTGGCAAGAGACCCAGTACTTC
CDR3aa: CASSLAGGTWQETQYF

v_gene: TRBV12-3/TRBV12-4
d_gene: TRBD1
abundance: many
len: 17
j_gene: TRBJ2-7
CDR3nt: TGTGCCAGCAGCCCACATCCGGGACAGGGACGGGGCGGCGAGCAGTACTTC
CDR3aa: CASSPHPGQGRGGEQYF

v_gene: TRBV2
d_gene: -
abundance: few
len: 12
j_gene: TRBJ2-7
CDR3nt: TGTGCCAGCAGTGGGAGTACCTACGAGCAGTACTTC
CDR3aa: CASSGSTYEQYF

v_gene: TRBV6-1
d_gene: TRBD2
abundance: -
len: 15
j_gene: TRBJ2-7
CDR3nt: TGTGCCAGCAGTGAGGAAGGAGCGGGGGCCGGGGAGCAGTACTTC
CDR3aa: CASSEEGAGAGEQYF

v_gene: TRBV7-8
d_gene: TRBD1
abundance: many
len: 18
j_gene: TRBJ1-1
CDR3nt: TGTGCCAGCAGCTTCCCTATGGACAGGGGGCGATCCCGTACTGAAGCTTTCTTT
CDR3aa: CASSFPMDRGRSRTEAFF

v_gene: TRBV27
d_gene: -
abundance: few
len: 11
j_gene: TRBJ1-4
CDR3nt: TGTGCCAGTCAAGCGGGGAAAAAACTGTTTTTT
CDR3aa: CASQAGKKLFF

v_gene: TRBV7-2
d_gene: TRBD2
abundance: many
len: 15
j_gene: TRBJ2-1
CDR3nt: TGTGCCAGCAGCTTAGCGTGGGCGGGGGGTTCTGAGCAGTTCTTC
CDR3aa: CASSLAWAGGSEQFF

v_gene: TRBV12-3/TRBV12-4
d_gene: -
abundance: few
len: 16
j_gene: TRBJ2-3
CDR3nt: TGTGCCAGCAGTTACTCGGGCCCCCTTGGGGCAGATACGCAGTATTTT
CDR3aa: CASSYSGPLGADTQYF

v_gene: TRBV5-1
d_gene: -
abundance: many
len: 14
j_gene: TRBJ2-2
CDR3nt: TGCGCCAGCAGCTTCAGGGCGGACACCGGGGAGCTGTTTTTT
CDR3aa: CASSFRADTGELFF

v_gene: TRBV2
d_gene: -
abundance: few
len: 15
j_gene: TRBJ2-3
CDR3nt: TGTGCCAGCAGGGGGACCAGCGGCCCTTCGGATACGCAGTATTTT
CDR3aa: CASRGTSGPSDTQYF

v_gene: TRBV2
d_gene: -
abundance: many
len: 12
j_gene: TRBJ2-5
CDR3nt: TGTGCCAGTAAAGGGGTTCAAGAGACCCAGTACTTC
CDR3aa: CASKGVQETQYF

v_gene: TRBV5-6
d_gene: -
abundance: many
len: 13
j_gene: TRBJ1-2
CDR3nt: TGTGCCAGCAACATACAGGGACCCTATGGCTACACCTTC
CDR3aa: CASNIQGPYGYTF

v_gene: TRBV3-1
d_gene: -
abundance: many
len: 16
j_gene: TRBJ2-3
CDR3nt: TGTGCCAGCAGCCATTTTTCTTCGGTAGGGCAAGATACGCAGTATTTT
CDR3aa: CASSHFSSVGQDTQYF

v_gene: TRBV18
d_gene: -
abundance: -
len: 13
j_gene: TRBJ2-1
CDR3nt: TGTGCCAGCTCACCCTCTATATACAATGAGCAGTTCTTC
CDR3aa: CASSPSIYNEQFF

v_gene: TRBV5-1
d_gene: -
abundance: few
len: 14
j_gene: TRBJ1-6
CDR3nt: TGCGCCAGCCGAGGCGACGGGGTTGGTTCACCCCTCCACTTT
CDR3aa: CASRGDGVGSPLHF

v_gene: TRBV6-1
d_gene: TRBD1
abundance: many
len: 15
j_gene: TRBJ2-2
CDR3nt: TGTGCCAGCAGACTACAGGGGGCGAACACCGGGGAGCTGTTTTTT
CDR3aa: CASRLQGANTGELFF

v_gene: TRBV5-1
d_gene: TRBD1
abundance: -
len: 16
j_gene: TRBJ1-2
CDR3nt: TGCGCCAGCAGCGTCACAAGCGCAGGGGGCCTCTATGGCTACACCTTC
CDR3aa: CASSVTSAGGLYGYTF

v_gene: TRBV20-1
d_gene: -
abundance: -
len: 13
j_gene: TRBJ2-5
CDR3nt: TGCAGTGCTAGGGACGAGAAGGGCGGGACCCAGTACTTC
CDR3aa: CSARDEKGGTQYF

v_gene: TRBV20-1
d_gene: TRBD2
abundance: few
len: 16
j_gene: TRBJ2-7
CDR3nt: TGCAGTGCTAGCACCCTAGCGGGGCTGCTCTCCTACGAGCAGTACTTC
CDR3aa: CSASTLAGLLSYEQYF

v_gene: TRBV28
d_gene: -
abundance: many
len: 16
j_gene: TRBJ2-5
CDR3nt: TGTGCCAGCATGGATTTGGCTGTTCTAGGGCAAGAGACCCAGTACTTC
CDR3aa: CASMDLAVLGQETQYF

v_gene: TRBV12-5
d_gene: TRBD2
abundance: many
len: 15
j_gene: TRBJ2-1
CDR3nt: TGTGCTAGTGGTGGGACTAGCGGGAGTTGGGGTGAGCAGTTCTTC
CDR3aa: CASGGTSGSWGEQFF

v_gene: TRBV25-1
d_gene: -
abundance: many
len: 14
j_gene: TRBJ2-1
CDR3nt: TGTGCCAGCAGCCTCTCAGGGCCCTACAATGAGCAGTTCTTC
CDR3aa: CASSLSGPYNEQFF

v_gene: TRBV7-9
d_gene: TRBD2
abundance: many
len: 17
j_gene: TRBJ2-1
CDR3nt: TGTGCCAGCAGAAAAGGGCTAGCGGGGGGGCCAAAGAATGAGCAGTTCTTC
CDR3aa: CASRKGLAGGPKNEQFF

v_gene: TRBV5-1
d_gene: -
abundance: many
len: 14
j_gene: TRBJ1-3
CDR3nt: TGCGCCAGCAGCTTGGCCAGCTCTGGAAACACCATATATTTT
CDR3aa: CASSLASSGNTIYF

v_gene: TRBV10-3
d_gene: -
abundance: many
len: 12
j_gene: TRBJ2-1
CDR3nt: TGTGCCATCAAGACTAGTTCCGATGAGCAGTTCTTC
CDR3aa: CAIKTSSDEQFF

v_gene: TRBV2
d_gene: -
abundance: few
len: 15
j_gene: TRBJ1-5
CDR3nt: TGTGCCAGCAGTGAAGGGGGGACGGCCCATCAGCCCCAGCATTTT
CDR3aa: CASSEGGTAHQPQHF

v_gene: TRBV7-2
d_gene: -
abundance: many
len: 13
j_gene: TRBJ2-2
CDR3nt: TGTGCCAGCAGCTTAGAAAACACCGGGGAGCTGTTTTTT
CDR3aa: CASSLENTGELFF

v_gene: TRBV20-1
d_gene: -
abundance: many
len: 14
j_gene: TRBJ1-2
CDR3nt: TGCAGTGCCTCACCACAGGTGGTAAACTATGGCTACACCTTC
CDR3aa: CSASPQVVNYGYTF

v_gene: TRBV11-2
d_gene: -
abundance: many
len: 18
j_gene: TRBJ1-2
CDR3nt: TGTGCCAGCAGCTTAGAAGATGCCAGGGTGATGGCTAACTATGGCTACACCTTC
CDR3aa: CASSLEDARVMANYGYTF

v_gene: TRBV3-1
d_gene: -
abundance: -
len: 15
j_gene: TRBJ2-1
CDR3nt: TGTGCCAGCAGCCTAGGCCTTTCGGATTACAATGAGCAGTTCTTC
CDR3aa: CASSLGLSDYNEQFF

v_gene: TRBV20-1
d_gene: TRBD1
abundance: many
len: 14
j_gene: TRBJ2-3
CDR3nt: TGCAGTGCCTTTGATACAGGGGAGCCAGATACGCAGTATTTT
CDR3aa: CSAFDTGEPDTQYF

v_gene: TRBV20-1
d_gene: -
abundance: many
len: 12
j_gene: TRBJ2-5
CDR3nt: TGCAGAGTCAGGGAGAGGGGAGAGACCCAGTACTTC
CDR3aa: CRVRERGETQYF

v_gene: TRBV28
d_gene: -
abundance: many
len: 14
j_gene: TRBJ2-7
CDR3nt: TGTGCCAGCACCCTCGGGACGCCAGCCTACGAGCAGTACTTC
CDR3aa: CASTLGTPAYEQYF

v_gene: TRBV3-1
d_gene: -
abundance: many
len: 14
j_gene: TRBJ1-2
CDR3nt: TGTGCCAGCAGCCCTCGGGACGGAACCTATGGCTACACCTTC
CDR3aa: CASSPRDGTYGYTF

v_gene: TRBV16
d_gene: TRBD1
abundance: -
len: 22
j_gene: TRBJ2-4
CDR3nt: TGTGCCAGCAGCCAATTTCCAGGGAGGACAGGGGCTACCCTCCTAGCCAAAAACATTCAGTACTTC
CDR3aa: CASSQFPGRTGATLLAKNIQYF

v_gene: TRBV28
d_gene: TRBD1
abundance: many
len: 14
j_gene: TRBJ1-4
CDR3nt: TGTGCCAGCAGACCGACAGGGCCAAATGAAAAACTGTTTTTT
CDR3aa: CASRPTGPNEKLFF

v_gene: TRBV5-1
d_gene: -
abundance: -
len: 17
j_gene: TRBJ1-2
CDR3nt: TGCGCCAGCAGCGGGGGTTTTCGGGTGGACCTTAACTATGGCTACACCTTC
CDR3aa: CASSGGFRVDLNYGYTF

v_gene: TRBV10-3
d_gene: TRBD2
abundance: many
len: 16
j_gene: TRBJ2-3
CDR3nt: TGTGCCATCAGTGAACCGACTAGCGGGAGGACAGATACGCAGTATTTT
CDR3aa: CAISEPTSGRTDTQYF